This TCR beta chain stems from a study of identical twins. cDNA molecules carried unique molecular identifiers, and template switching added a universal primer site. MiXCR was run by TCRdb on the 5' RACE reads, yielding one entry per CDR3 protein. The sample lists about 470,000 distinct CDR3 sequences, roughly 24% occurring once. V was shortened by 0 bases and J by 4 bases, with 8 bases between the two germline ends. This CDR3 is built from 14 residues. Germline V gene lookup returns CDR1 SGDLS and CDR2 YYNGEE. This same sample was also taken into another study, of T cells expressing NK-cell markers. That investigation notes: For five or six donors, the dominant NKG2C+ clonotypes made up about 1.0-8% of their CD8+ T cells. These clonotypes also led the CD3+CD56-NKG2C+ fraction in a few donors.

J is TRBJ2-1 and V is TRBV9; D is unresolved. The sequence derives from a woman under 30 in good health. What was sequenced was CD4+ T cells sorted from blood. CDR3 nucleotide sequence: TGTGCCAGCAGCGTAGATCCGGGTTACAATGAGCAGTTCTTC. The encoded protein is CASSVDPGYNEQFF.